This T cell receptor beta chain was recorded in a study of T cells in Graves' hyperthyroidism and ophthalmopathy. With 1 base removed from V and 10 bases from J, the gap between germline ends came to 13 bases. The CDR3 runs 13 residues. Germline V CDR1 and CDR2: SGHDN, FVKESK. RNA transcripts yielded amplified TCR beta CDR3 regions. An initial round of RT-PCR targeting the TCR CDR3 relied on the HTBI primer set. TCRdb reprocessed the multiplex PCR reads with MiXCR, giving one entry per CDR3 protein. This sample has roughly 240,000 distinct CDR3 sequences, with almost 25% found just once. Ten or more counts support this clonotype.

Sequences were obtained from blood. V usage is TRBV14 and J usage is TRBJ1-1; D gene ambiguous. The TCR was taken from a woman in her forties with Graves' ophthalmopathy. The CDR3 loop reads CASSQVPGQVAFF. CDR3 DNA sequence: TGTGCCAGCAGCCAAGTTCCCGGGCAAGTAGCTTTCTTT.